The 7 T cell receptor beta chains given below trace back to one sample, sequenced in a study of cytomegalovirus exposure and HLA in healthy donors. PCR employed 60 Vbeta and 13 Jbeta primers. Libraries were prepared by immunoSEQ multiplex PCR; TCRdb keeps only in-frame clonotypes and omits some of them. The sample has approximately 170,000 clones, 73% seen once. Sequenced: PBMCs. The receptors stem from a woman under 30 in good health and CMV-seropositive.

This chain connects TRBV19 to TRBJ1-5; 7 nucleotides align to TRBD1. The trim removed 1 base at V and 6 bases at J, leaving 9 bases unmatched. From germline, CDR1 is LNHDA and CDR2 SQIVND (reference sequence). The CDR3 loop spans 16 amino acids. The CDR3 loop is CASSIAKTGSGQPQHF. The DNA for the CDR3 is TGTGCCAGTAGTATAGCTAAGACAGGGTCGGGTCAGCCCCAGCATTTT.

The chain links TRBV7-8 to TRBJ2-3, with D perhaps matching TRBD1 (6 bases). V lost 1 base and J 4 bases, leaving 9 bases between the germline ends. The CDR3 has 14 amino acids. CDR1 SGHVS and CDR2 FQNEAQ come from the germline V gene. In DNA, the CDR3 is TGTGCCAGCAGCTTAGGGGGGCCAGCAGATACGCAGTATTTT. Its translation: CASSLGGPADTQYF.

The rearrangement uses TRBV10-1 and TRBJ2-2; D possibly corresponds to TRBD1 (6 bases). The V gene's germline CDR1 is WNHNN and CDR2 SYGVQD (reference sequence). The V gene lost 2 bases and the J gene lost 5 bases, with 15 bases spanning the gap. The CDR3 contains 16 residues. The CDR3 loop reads CASSEDRGGETGELFF. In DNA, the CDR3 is TGCGCCAGCAGTGAGGACCGAGGGGGAGAAACCGGGGAGCTGTTTTTT.

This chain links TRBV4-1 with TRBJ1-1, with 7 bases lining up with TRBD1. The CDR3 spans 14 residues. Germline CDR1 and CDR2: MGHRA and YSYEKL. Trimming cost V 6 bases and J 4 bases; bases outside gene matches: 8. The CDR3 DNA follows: TGCGCCAGCAGTAAACCAGGGGGGAGCACTGAAGCTTTCTTT. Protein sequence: CASSKPGGSTEAFF.

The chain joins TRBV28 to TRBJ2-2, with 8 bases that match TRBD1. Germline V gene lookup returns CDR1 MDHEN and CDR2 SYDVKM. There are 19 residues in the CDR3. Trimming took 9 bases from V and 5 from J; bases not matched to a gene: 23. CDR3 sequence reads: CASRQGLTIGRGKTGELFF. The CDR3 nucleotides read TGTGCCAGTAGACAGGGGTTGACTATAGGGAGAGGGAAAACCGGGGAGCTGTTTTTT.

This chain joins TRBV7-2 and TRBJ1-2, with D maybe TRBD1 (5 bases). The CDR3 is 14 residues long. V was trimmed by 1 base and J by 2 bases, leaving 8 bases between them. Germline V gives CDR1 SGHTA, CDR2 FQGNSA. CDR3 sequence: CASSLEAGNYGYTF. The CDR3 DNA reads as TGTGCCAGCAGCTTAGAGGCAGGGAACTATGGCTACACCTTC.

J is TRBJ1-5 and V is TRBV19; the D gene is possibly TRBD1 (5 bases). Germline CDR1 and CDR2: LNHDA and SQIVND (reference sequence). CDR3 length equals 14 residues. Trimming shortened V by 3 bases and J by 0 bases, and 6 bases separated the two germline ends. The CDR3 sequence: CASSMGGSNQPQHF. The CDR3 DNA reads TGTGCCAGTAGTATGGGGGGTAGCAATCAGCCCCAGCATTTT.